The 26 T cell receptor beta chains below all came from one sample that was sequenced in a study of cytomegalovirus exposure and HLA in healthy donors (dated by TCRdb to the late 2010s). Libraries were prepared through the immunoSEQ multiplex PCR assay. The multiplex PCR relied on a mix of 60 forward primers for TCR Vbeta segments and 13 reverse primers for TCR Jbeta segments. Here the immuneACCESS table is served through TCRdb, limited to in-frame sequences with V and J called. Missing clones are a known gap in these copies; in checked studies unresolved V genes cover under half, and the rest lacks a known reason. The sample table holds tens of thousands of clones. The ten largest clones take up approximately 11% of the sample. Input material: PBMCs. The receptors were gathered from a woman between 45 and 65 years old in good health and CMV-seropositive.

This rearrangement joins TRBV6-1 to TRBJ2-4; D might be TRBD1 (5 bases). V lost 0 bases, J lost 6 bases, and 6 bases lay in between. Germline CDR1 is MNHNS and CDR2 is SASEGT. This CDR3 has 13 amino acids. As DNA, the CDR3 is TGTGCCAGCAGTGAAGCGACAGTAAACATTCAGTACTTC. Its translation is CASSEATVNIQYF.

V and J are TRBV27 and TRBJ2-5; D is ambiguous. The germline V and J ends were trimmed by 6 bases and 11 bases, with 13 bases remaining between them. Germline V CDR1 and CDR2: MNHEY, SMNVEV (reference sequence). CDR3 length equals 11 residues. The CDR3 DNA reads TGTGCCAGCAGAGTTGGGCGTTCACAGTACTTC. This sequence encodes CASRVGRSQYF.

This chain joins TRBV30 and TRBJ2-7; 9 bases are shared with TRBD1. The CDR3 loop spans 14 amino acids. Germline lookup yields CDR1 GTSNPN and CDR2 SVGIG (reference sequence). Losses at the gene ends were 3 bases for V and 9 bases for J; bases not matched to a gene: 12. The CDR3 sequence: CAWSEPGQGNGQYF. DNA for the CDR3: TGTGCCTGGAGCGAACCGGGACAGGGAAACGGGCAGTACTTC.

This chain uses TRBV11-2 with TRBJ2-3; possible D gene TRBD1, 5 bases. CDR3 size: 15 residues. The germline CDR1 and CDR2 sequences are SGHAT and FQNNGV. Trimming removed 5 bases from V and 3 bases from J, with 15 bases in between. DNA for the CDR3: TGTGCCAGCAGCCCAGGGTCGGTGGGGACAGATACGCAGTATTTT. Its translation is CASSPGSVGTDTQYF. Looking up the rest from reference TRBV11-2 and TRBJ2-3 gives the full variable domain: EAGVAQSPRYKIIEKRQSVAFWCNPISGHATLYWYQQILGQGPKLLIQFQNNGVVDDSQLPKDRFSAERLKGVDSTLKIQPAKLEDSAVYLCASSPGSVGTDTQYFGPGTRLTVL.

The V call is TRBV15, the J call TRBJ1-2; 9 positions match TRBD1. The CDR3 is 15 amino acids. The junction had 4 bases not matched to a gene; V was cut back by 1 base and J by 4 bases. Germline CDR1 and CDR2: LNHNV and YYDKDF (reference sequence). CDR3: CATSRGTGVRYGYTF. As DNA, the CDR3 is TGTGCCACCAGCAGAGGGACAGGGGTTCGCTATGGCTACACCTTC. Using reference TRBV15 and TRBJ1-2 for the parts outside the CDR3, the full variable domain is DAMVIQNPRYQVTQFGKPVTLSCSQTLNHNVMYWYQQKSSQAPKLLFHYYDKDFNNEADTPDNFQSRRPNTSFCFLDIRSPGLGDTAMYLCATSRGTGVRYGYTFGSGTRLTVV.

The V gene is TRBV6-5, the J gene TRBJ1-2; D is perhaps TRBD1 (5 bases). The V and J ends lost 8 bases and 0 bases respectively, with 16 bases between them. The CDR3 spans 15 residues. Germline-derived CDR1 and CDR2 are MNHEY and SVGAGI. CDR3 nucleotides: TGTGCCAGCCAACTGGGGGGGACCGCTAACTATGGCTACACCTTC. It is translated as CASQLGGTANYGYTF.

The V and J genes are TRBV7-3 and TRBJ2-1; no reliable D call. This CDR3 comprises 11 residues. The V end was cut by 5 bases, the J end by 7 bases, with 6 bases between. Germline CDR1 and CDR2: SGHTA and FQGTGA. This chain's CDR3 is CASSPGNEQFF. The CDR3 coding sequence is TGTGCCAGCAGCCCAGGAAATGAGCAGTTCTTC.

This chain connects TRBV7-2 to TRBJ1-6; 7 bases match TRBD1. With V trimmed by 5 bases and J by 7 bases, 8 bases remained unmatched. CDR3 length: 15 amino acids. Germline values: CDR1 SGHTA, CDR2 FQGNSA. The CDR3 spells CASSKGTALNSPLHF. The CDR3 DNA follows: TGTGCCAGCAGCAAAGGGACAGCGCTGAATTCACCCCTCCACTTT.

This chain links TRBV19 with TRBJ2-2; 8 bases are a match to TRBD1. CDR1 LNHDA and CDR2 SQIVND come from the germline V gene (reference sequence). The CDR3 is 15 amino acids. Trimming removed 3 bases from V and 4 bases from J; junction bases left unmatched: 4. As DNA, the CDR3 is TGTGCCAGTAGTATCGGCCAGGGGGCCACCGGGGAGCTGTTTTTT. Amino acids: CASSIGQGATGELFF.

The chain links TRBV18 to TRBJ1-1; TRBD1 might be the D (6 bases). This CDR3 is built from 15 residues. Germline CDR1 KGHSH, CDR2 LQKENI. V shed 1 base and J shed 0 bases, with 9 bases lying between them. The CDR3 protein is CASSPRQALNTEAFF. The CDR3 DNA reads TGTGCCAGCTCACCACGACAGGCCCTGAACACTGAAGCTTTCTTT.

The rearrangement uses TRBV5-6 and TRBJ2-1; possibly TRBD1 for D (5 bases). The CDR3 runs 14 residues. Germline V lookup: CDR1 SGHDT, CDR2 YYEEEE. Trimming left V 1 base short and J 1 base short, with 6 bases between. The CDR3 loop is CASSLKGSYNEQFF. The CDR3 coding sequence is TGTGCCAGCAGCTTGAAGGGGTCCTACAATGAGCAGTTCTTC.

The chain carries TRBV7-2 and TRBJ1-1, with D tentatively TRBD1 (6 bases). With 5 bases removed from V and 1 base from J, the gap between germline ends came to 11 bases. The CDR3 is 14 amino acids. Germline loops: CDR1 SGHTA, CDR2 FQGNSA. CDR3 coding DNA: TGTGCCAGCAGCGTCCAGACAGGGAACACTGAAGCTTTCTTT. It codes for CASSVQTGNTEAFF.

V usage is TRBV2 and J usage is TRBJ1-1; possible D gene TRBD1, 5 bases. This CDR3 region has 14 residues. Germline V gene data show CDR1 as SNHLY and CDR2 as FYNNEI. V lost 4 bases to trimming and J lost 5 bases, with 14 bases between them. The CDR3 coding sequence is TGTGCCAGCAGTGTTGATGGGGGGGGGACTGAAGCTTTCTTT. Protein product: CASSVDGGGTEAFF.

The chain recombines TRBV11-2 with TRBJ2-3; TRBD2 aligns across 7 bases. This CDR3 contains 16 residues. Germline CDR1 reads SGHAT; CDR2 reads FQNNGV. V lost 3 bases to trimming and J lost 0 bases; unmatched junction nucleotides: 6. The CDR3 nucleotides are TGTGCCAGCAGCTTCCTCCCGGGAGGTAGCACAGATACGCAGTATTTT. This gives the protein CASSFLPGGSTDTQYF.

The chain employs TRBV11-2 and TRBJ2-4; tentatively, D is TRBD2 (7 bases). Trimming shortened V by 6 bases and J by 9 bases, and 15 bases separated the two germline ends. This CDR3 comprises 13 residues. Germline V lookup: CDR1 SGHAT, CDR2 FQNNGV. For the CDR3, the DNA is TGTGCCAGCAGGGGGGGGCGGAATAGCATTCAGTACTTC. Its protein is CASRGGRNSIQYF.

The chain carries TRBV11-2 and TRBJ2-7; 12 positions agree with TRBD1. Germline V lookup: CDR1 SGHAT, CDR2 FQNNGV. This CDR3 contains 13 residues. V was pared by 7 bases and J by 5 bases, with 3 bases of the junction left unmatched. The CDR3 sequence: CASTRDRGHEQYF. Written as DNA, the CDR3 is TGTGCCAGCACCCGGGACAGGGGGCACGAGCAGTACTTC.

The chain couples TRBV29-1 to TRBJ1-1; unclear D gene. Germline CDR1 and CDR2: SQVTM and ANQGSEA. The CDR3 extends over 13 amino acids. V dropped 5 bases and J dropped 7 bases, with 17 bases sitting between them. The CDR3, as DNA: TGCAGCGTTATTTCAGGCCTTGCTGGTGAAGCTTTCTTT. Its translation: CSVISGLAGEAFF.

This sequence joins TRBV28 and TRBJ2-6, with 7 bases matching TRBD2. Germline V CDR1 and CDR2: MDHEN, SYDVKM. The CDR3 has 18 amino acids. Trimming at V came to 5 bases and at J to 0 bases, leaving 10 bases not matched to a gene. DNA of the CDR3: TGTGCCAGCAGTGGCCGACTAGCCGTACTCTCTGGGGCCAACGTCCTGACTTTC. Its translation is CASSGRLAVLSGANVLTF.

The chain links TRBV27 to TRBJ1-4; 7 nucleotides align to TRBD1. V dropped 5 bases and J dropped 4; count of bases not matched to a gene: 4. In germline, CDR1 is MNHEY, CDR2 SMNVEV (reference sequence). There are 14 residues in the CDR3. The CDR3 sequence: CASSPDRVNEKLFF. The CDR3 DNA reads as TGTGCCAGCAGTCCCGACAGGGTTAATGAAAAACTGTTTTTT.

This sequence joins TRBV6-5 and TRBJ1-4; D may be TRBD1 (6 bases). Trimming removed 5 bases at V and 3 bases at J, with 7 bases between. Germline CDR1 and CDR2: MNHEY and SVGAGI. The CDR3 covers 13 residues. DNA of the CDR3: TGTGCCAGCAGTCGACAGGCTAATGAAAAACTGTTTTTT. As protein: CASSRQANEKLFF.

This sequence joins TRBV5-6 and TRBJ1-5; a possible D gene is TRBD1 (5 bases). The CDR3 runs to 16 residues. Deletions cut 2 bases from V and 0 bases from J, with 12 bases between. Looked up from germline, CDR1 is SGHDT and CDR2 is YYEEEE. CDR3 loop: CASSFFGRASNQPQHF. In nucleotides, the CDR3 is TGTGCCAGCAGCTTCTTCGGCAGGGCTAGCAATCAGCCCCAGCATTTT.

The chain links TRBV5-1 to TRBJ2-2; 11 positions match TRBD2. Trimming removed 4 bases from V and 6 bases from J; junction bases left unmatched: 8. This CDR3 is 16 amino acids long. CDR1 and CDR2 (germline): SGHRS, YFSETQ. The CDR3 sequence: CASSALAGVQPGELFF. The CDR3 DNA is TGCGCCAGCAGCGCACTAGCGGGAGTACAGCCCGGGGAGCTGTTTTTT.

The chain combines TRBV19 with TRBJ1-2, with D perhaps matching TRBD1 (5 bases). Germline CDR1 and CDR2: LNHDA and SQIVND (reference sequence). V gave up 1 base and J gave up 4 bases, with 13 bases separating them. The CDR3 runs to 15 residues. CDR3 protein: CASSIVRQTFYGYTF. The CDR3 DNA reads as TGTGCCAGTAGTATAGTCCGACAGACCTTCTATGGCTACACCTTC.

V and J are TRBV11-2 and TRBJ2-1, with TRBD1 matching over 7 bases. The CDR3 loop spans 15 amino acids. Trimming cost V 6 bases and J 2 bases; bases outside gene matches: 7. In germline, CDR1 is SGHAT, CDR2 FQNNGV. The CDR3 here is CASRQNRGPYNEQFF. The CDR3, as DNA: TGTGCCAGCAGACAGAACAGGGGTCCCTACAATGAGCAGTTCTTC. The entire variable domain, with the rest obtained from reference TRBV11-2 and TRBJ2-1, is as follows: EAGVAQSPRYKIIEKRQSVAFWCNPISGHATLYWYQQILGQGPKLLIQFQNNGVVDDSQLPKDRFSAERLKGVDSTLKIQPAKLEDSAVYLCASRQNRGPYNEQFFGPGTRLTVL.

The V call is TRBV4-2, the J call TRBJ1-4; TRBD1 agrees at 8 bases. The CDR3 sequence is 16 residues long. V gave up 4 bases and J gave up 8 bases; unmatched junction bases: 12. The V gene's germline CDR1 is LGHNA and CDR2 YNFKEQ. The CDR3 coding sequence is TGTGCCAGCAGCCGGACACACAGGGGGTCGAGCGAAAAACTGTTTTTT. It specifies CASSRTHRGSSEKLFF.

This CDR3 reads CASSHGLVMNTEAFF. The CDR3 DNA sequence: TGTGCCAGCTCACACGGGTTGGTGATGAACACTGAAGCTTTCTTT. This sequence joins TRBV5-8 and TRBJ1-1; D unresolved. This CDR3 has 15 amino acids. V was clipped by 7 bases and J by 0 bases, with 16 bases between them. CDR1 is SGHTS, CDR2 YDEGEE, per germline.